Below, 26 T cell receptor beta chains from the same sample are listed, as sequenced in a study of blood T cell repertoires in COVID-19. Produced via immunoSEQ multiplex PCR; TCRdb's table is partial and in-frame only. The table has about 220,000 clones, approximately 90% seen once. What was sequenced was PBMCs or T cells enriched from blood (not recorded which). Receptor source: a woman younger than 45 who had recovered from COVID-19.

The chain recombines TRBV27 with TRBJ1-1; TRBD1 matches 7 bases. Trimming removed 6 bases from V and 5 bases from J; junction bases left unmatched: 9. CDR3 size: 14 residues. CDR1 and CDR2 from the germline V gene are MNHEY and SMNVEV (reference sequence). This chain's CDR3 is CASRRQGTWTEAFF. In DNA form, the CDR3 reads TGTGCCAGCAGACGACAGGGAACGTGGACTGAAGCTTTCTTT.

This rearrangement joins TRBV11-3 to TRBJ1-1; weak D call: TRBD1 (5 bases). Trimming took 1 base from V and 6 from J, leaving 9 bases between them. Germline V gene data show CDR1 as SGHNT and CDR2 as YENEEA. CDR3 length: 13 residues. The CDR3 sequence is CASSLGYRSEAFF. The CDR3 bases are TGTGCCAGCAGCTTAGGTTACAGGTCTGAAGCTTTCTTT.

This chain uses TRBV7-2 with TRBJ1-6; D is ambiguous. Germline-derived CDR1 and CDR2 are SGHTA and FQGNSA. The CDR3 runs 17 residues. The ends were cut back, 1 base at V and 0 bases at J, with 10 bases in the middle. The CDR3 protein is CASSLGSSSSYNSPLHF. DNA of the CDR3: TGTGCCAGCAGCTTAGGCAGCTCTAGCTCCTATAATTCACCCCTCCACTTT.

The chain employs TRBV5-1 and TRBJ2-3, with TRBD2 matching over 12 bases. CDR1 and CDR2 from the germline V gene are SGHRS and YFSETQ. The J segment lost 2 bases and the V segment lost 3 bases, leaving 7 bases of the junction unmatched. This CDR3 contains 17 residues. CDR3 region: CASSYRTSGTITDTQYF. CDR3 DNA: TGCGCCAGCAGCTATAGGACTAGCGGGACGATCACAGATACGCAGTATTTT. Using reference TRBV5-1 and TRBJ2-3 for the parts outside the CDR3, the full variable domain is KAGVTQTPRYLIKTRGQQVTLSCSPISGHRSVSWYQQTPGQGLQFLFEYFSETQRNKGNFPGRFSGRQFSNSRSEMNVSTLELGDSALYLCASSYRTSGTITDTQYFGPGTRLTVL.

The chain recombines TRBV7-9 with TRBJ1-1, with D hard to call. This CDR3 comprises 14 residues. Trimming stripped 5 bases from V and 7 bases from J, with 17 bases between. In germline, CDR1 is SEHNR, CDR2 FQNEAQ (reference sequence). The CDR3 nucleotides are TGTGCCAGCAGCCGTAGCGTAGGGATCGGTGAAGCTTTCTTT. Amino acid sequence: CASSRSVGIGEAFF.

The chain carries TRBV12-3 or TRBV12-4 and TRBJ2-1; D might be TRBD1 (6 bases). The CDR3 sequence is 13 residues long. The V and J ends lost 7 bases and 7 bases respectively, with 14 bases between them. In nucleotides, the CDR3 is TGTGCCAGCATTACAGGGTTGGGGAATGAGCAGTTCTTC. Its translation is CASITGLGNEQFF.

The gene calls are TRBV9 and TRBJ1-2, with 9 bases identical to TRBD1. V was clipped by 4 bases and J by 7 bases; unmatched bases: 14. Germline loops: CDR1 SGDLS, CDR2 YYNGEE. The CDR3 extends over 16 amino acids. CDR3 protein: CASSIGTGITIGGYTF. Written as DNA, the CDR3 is TGTGCCAGCAGCATCGGGACAGGGATCACCATCGGTGGCTACACCTTC.

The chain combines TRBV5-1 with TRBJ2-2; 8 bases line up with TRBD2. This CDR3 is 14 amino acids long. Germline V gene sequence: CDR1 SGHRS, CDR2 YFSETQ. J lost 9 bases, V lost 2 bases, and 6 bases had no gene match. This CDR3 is CASSFTAGARELFF. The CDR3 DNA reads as TGCGCCAGCAGCTTTACAGCGGGGGCCCGGGAGCTGTTTTTT.

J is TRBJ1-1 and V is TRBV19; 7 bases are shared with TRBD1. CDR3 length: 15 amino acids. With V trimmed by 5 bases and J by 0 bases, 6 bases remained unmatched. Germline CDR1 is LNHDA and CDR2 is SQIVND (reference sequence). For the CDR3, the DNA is TGTGCCAGTAGTTTCGGGACAGCCCTGAACACTGAAGCTTTCTTT. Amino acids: CASSFGTALNTEAFF.

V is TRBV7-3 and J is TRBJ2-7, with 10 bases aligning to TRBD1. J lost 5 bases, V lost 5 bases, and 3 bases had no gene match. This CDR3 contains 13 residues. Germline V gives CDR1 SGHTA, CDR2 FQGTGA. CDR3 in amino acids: CASSGTGAHEQYF. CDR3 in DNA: TGTGCCAGCAGCGGGACAGGGGCTCACGAGCAGTACTTC.

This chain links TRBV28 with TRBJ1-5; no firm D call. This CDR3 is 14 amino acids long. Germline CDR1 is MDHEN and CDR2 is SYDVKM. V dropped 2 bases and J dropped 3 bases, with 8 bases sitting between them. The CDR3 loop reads CASSLSQDNQPQHF. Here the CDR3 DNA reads TGTGCCAGCAGTTTAAGTCAGGACAATCAGCCCCAGCATTTT. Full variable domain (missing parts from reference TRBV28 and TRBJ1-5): DVKVTQSSRYLVKRTGEKVFLECVQDMDHENMFWYRQDPGLGLRLIYFSYDVKMKEKGDIPEGYSVSREKKERFSLILESASTNQTSMYLCASSLSQDNQPQHFGDGTRLSIL.

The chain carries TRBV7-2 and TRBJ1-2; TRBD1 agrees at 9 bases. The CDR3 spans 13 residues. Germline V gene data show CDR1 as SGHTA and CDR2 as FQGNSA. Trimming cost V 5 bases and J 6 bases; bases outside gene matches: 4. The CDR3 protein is CASSVDRGNGYTF. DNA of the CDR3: TGTGCCAGCAGCGTTGACAGGGGGAATGGCTACACCTTC.

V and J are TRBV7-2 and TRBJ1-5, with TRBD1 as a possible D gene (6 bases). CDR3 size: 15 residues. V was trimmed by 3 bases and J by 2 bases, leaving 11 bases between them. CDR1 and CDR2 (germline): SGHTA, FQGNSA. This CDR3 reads CASSFVAGGNQPQHF. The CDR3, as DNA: TGTGCCAGCAGCTTTGTTGCAGGGGGCAATCAGCCCCAGCATTTT.

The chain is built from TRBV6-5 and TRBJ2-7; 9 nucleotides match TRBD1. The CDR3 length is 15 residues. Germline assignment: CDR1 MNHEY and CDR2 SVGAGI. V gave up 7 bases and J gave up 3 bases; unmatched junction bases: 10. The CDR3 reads CASIIRQGGLYEQYF. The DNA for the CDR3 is TGTGCCAGCATCATTCGACAGGGGGGCCTCTACGAGCAGTACTTC.

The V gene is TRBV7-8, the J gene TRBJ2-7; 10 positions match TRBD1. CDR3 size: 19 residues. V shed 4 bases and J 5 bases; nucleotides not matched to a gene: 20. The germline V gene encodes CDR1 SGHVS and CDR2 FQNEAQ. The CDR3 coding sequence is TGTGCCAGCAGCTCCATAACCCCCCTCTGGACAGGGGGTCTTGACGAGCAGTACTTC. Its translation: CASSSITPLWTGGLDEQYF.

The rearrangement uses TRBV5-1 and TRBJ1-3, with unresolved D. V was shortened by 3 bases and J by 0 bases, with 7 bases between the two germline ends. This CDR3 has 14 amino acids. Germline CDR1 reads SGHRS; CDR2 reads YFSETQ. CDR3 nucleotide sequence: TGCGCCAGCAGCTATGGGAGCTCTGGAAACACCATATATTTT. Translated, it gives CASSYGSSGNTIYF.

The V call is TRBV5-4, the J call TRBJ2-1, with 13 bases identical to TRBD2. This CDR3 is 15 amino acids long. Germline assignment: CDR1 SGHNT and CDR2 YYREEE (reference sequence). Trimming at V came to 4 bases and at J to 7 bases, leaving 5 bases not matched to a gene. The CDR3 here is CASSPRTSGGNEQFF. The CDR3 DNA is TGTGCCAGCAGCCCTAGGACTAGCGGGGGTAATGAGCAGTTCTTC.

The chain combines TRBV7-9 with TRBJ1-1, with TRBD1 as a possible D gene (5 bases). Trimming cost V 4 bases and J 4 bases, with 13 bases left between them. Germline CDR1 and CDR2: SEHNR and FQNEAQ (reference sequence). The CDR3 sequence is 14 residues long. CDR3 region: CASSSPKGFTEAFF. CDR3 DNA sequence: TGTGCCAGCAGCTCCCCAAAGGGGTTCACTGAAGCTTTCTTT.

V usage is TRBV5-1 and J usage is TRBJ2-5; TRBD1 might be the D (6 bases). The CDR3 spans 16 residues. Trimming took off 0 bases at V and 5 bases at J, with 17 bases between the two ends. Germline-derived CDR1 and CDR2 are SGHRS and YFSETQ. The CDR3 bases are TGCGCCAGCAGCTTGGCAGGCAGGGGTGAGGGGGAGACCCAGTACTTC. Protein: CASSLAGRGEGETQYF.

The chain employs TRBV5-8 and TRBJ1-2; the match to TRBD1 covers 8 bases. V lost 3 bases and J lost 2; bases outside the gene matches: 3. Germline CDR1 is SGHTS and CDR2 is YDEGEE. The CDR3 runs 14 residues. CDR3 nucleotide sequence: TGTGCCAGCAGCTACCGGACAGGGAACTATGGCTACACCTTC. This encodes CASSYRTGNYGYTF. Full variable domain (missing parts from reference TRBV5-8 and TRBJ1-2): EAGVTQSPTHLIKTRGQQATLRCSPISGHTSVYWYQQALGLGLQFLLWYDEGEERNRGNFPPRFSGRQFPNYSSELNVNALELEDSALYLCASSYRTGNYGYTFGSGTRLTVV.

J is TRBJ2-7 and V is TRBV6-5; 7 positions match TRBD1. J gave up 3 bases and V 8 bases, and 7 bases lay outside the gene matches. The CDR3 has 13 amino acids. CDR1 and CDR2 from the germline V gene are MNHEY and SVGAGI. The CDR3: CASRWQGVYEQYF. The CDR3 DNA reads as TGTGCCAGCCGTTGGCAGGGGGTCTACGAGCAGTACTTC.

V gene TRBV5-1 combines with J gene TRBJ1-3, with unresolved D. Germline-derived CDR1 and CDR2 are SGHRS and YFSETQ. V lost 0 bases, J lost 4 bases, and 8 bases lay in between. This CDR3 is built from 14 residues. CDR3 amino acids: CASSLGGAGNTIYF. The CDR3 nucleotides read TGCGCCAGCAGCTTGGGGGGAGCCGGAAACACCATATATTTT.

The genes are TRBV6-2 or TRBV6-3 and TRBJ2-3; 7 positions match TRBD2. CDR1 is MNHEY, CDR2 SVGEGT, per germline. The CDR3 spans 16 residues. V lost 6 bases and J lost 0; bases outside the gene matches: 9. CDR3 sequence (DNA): TGTGCCAGCAGCCCCTGGAGCGGGGCTAGCACAGATACGCAGTATTTT. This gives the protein CASSPWSGASTDTQYF.

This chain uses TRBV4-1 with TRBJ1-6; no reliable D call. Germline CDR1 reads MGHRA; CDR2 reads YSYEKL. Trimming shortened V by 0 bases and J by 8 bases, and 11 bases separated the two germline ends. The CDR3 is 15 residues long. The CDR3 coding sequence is TGCGCCAGCAGCCAAGAAACGGGTTGGGATTCACCCCTCCACTTT. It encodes CASSQETGWDSPLHF.

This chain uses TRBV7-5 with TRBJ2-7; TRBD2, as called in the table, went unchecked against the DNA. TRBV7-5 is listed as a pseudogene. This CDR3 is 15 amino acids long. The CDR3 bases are TGTGTCAGAAGCCTAGGACTAGGAAGCTCCTACGAGCAGTACTTC. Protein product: CVRSLGLGSSYEQYF.

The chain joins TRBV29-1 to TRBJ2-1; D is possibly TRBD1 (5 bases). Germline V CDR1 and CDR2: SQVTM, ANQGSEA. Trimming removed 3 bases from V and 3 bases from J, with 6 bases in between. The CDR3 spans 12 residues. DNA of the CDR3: TGCAGCGTTGACAGGGTCTACAATGAGCAGTTCTTC. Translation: CSVDRVYNEQFF.